Reported below is one T cell receptor (beta chain). The target antigen is unknown. The CDR3 loop spans 15 amino acids. Losses at the gene ends were 6 bases for V and 7 bases for J; bases not matched to a gene: 9. Germline V gene data show CDR1 as DFQATT and CDR2 as SNEGSKA (reference sequence). The data belong to a study of CD8 T cells in Susac syndrome. The study's findings and limits: By the study's own acknowledgment, its TCR sequencing and HLA analysis included relatively few individuals.

Sequencing targeted TCR beta in T cells from blood (CD8+ and CD4+). It was negative isolation that provided the CD8+ and CD4+ T cells, whereas TEMRA cells were enriched by FACS. Random hexamers served to reverse transcribe roughly 0.45 to 1 ug RNA. Across 54 Vbeta and 13 Jbeta, TCR beta CDR3 was amplified with immunoSEQ multiplex PCR. TCRdb fed the immunoSEQ multiplex PCR reads into MiXCR, producing one record per CDR3 protein. Here the sample spans about 160,000 distinct CDR3 sequences, roughly 93% being singletons. This receptor was taken from a human donor in good health. Specimen: CD4+ T cells from PBMCs. This chain uses TRBV20-1 with TRBJ1-6, with 10 bases aligning to TRBD1. The CDR3 loop is CSATDRGVRNSPLHF. CDR3 DNA sequence: TGCAGTGCCACGGACAGGGGGGTGAGGAATTCACCCCTCCACTTT.